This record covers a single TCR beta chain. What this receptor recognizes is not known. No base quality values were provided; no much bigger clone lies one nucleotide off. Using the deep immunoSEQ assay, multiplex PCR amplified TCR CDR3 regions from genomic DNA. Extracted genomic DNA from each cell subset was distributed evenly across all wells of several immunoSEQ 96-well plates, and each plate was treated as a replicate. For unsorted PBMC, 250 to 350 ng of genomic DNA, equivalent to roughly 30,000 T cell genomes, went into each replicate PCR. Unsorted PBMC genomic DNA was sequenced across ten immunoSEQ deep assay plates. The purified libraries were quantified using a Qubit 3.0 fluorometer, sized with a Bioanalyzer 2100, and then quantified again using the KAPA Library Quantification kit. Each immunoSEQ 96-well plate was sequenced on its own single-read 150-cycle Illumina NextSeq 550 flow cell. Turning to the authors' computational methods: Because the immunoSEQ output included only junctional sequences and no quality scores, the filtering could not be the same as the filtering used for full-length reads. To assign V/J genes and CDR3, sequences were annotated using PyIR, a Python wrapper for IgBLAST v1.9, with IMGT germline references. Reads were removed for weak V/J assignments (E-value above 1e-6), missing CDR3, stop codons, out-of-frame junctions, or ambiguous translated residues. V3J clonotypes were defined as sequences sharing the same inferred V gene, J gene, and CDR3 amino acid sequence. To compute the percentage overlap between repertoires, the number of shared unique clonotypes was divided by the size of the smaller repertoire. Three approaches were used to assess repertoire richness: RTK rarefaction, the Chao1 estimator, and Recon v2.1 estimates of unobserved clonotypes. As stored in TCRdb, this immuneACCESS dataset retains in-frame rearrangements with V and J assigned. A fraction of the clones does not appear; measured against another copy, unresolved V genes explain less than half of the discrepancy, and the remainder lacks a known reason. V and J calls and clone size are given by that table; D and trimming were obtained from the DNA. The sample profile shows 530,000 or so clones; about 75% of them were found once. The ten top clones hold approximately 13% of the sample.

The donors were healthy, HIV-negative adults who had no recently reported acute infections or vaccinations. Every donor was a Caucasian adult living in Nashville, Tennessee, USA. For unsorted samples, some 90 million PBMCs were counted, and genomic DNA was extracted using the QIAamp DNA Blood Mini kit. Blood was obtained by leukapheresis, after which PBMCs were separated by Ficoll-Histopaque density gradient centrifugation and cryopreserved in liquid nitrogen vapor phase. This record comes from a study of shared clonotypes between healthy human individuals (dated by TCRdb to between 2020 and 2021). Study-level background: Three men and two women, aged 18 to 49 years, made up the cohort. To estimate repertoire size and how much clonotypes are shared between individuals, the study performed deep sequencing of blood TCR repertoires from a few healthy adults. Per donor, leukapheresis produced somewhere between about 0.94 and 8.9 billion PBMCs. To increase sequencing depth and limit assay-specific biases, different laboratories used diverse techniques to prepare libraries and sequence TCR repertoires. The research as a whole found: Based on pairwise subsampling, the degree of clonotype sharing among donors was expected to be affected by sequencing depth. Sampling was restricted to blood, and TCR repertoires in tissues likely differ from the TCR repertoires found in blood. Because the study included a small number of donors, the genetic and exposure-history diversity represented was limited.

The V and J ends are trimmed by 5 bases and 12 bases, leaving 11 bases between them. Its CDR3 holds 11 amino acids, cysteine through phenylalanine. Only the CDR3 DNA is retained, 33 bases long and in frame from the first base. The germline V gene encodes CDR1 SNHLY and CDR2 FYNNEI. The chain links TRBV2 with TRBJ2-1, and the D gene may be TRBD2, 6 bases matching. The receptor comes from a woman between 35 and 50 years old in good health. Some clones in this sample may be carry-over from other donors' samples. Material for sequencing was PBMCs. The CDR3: CASSLTSLQFF. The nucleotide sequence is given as TGTGCCAGCAGTCTGACTAGTCTGCAGTTCTTC.